Here is one TCR beta chain with its context. The record originates from a study of blood T cell repertoires in COVID-19. The CDR3 contains 13 residues. Trimming removed 5 bases at V and 4 bases at J, with 11 bases between. The V gene's germline CDR1 is SGHAT and CDR2 FQNNGV. The table came from immunoSEQ multiplex PCR; TCRdb's copy has only in-frame clones and leaves some out. The table lists approximately 130,000 clones, roughly 86% of them singletons. The sequence came from a woman aged 50 to 60 who had recovered from COVID-19. The chain employs TRBV11-2 and TRBJ1-2; D remains ambiguous. Sequenced sample: peripheral blood. CDR3 DNA: TGTGCCAGCAGCCCGGGGTGGGTCTATGGCTACACCTTC. Protein product: CASSPGWVYGYTF.